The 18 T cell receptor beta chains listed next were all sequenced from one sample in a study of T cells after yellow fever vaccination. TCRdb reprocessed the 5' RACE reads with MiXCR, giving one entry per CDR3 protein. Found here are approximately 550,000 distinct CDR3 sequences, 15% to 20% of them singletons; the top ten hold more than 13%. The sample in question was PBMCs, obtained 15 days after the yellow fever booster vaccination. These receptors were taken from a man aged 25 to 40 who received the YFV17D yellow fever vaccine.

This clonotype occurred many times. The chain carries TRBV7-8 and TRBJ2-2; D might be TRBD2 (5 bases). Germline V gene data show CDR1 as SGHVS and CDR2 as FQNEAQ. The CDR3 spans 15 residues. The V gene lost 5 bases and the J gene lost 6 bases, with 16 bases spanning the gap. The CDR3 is CASSIRLSSAGELFF. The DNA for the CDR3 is TGTGCCAGCAGCATTCGACTATCCAGCGCCGGGGAGCTGTTTTTT. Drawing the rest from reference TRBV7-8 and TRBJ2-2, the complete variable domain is GAGVSQSPRYKVAKRGQDVALRCDPISGHVSLFWYQQALGQGPEFLTYFQNEAQLDKSGLPSDRFFAERPEGSVSTLKIQRTQQEDSAVYLCASSIRLSSAGELFFGEGSRLTVL.

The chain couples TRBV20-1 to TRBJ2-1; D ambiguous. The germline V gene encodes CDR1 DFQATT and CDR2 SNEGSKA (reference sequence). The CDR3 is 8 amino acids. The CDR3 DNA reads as TGCATGGCGAATGAGCAGTTCTTC. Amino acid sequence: CMANEQFF.

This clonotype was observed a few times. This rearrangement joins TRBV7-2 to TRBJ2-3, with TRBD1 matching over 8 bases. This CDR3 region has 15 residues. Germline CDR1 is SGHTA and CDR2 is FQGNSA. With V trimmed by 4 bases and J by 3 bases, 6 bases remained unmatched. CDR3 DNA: TGTGCCAGCAGCTCGAGACAGGGGAGGACAGATACGCAGTATTTT. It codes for CASSSRQGRTDTQYF.

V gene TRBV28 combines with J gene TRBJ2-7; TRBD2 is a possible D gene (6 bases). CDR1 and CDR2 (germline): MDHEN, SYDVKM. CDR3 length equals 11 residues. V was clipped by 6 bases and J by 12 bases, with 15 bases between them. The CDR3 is CASSLGLARYF. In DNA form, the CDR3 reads TGTGCCAGCAGCCTGGGACTGGCGAGGTACTTC.

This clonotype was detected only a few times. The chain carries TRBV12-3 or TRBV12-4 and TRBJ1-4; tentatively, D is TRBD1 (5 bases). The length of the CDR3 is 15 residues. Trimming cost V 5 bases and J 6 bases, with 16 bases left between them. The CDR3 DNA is TGTGCCAGCAGTACTAGGACACCCCTGGATGAAAAACTGTTTTTT. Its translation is CASSTRTPLDEKLFF.

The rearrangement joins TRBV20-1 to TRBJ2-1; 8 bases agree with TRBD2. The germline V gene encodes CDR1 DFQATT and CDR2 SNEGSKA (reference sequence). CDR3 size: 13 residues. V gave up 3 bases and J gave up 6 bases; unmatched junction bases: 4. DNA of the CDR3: TGCAGTGCTAGCGGGAGGGCCATCAATGAGCAGTTCTTC. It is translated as CSASGRAINEQFF.

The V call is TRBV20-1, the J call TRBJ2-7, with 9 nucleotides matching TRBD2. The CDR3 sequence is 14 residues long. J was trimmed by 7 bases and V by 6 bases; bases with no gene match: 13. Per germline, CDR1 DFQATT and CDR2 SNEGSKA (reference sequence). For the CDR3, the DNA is TGCAGTGCGAGGCGTCTAGCGGGGCGGTTGGAGCAGTACTTC. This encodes CSARRLAGRLEQYF.

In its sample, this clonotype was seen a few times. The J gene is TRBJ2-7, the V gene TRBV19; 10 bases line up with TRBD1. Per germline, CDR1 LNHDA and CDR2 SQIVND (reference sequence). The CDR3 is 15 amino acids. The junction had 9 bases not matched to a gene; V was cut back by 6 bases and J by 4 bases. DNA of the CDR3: TGTGCCAGTAGAAAAGCGGGACAGGGGACATACGAGCAGTACTTC. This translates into CASRKAGQGTYEQYF. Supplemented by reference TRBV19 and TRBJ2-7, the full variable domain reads DGGITQSPKYLFRKEGQNVTLSCEQNLNHDAMYWYRQDPGQGLRLIYYSQIVNDFQKGDIAEGYSVSREKKESFPLTVTSAQKNPTAFYLCASRKAGQGTYEQYFGPGTRLTVT.

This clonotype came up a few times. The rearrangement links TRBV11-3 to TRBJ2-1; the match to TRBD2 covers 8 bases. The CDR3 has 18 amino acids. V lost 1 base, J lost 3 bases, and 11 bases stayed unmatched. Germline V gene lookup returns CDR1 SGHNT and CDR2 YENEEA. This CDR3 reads CASSLVLLAGEGYNEQFF. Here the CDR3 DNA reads TGTGCCAGCAGCTTAGTACTTCTAGCGGGTGAGGGCTACAATGAGCAGTTCTTC.

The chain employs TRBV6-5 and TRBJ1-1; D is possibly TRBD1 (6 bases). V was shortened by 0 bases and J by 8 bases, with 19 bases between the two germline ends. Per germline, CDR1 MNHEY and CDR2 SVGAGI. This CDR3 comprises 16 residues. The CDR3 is CASSYSRISGVGEAFF. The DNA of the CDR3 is TGTGCCAGCAGTTACTCGAGAATCTCAGGGGTCGGCGAAGCTTTCTTT.

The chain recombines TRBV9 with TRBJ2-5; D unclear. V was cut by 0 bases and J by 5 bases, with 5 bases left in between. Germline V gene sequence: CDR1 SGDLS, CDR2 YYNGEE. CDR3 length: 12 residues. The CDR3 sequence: CASSVAAETQYF. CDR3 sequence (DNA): TGTGCCAGCAGCGTAGCAGCGGAGACCCAGTACTTC.

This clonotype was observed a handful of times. The CDR3 region has the DNA TGTGCCAGCAGTTCCCCTAGAACTAGCGGAAGCGGGGAGCTGTTTTTT. The encoded protein is CASSSPRTSGSGELFF. The V gene is TRBV12-3 or TRBV12-4, the J gene TRBJ2-2; 8 nucleotides align to TRBD2. V lost 4 bases and J lost 7; bases outside the gene matches: 11. This CDR3 is 16 amino acids long.

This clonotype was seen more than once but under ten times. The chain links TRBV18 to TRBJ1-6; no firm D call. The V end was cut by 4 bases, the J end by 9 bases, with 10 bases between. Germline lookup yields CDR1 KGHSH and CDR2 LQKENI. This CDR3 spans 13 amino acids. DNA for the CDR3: TGTGCCAGCTCACTACGGGAGAGTTCACCCCTCCACTTT. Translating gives CASSLRESSPLHF.

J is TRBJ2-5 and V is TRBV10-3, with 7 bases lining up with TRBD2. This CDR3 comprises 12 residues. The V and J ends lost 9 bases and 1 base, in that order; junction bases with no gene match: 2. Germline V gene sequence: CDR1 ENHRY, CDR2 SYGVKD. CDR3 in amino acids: CAIRTSQETQYF. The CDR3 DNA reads TGTGCCATTCGGACTAGCCAAGAGACCCAGTACTTC.

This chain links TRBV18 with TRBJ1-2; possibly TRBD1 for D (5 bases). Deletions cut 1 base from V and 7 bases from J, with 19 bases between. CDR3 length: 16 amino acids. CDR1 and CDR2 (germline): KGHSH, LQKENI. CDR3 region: CASSPRTGSGEGGYTF. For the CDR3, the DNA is TGTGCCAGCTCACCACGGACCGGTTCGGGGGAGGGTGGCTACACCTTC.

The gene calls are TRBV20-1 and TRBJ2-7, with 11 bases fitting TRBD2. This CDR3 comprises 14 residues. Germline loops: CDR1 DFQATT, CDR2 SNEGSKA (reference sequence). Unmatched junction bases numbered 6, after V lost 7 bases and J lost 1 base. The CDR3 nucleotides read TGCAGTGGCCTGACTAGCGGGATTTCCTACGAGCAGTACTTC. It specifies CSGLTSGISYEQYF.

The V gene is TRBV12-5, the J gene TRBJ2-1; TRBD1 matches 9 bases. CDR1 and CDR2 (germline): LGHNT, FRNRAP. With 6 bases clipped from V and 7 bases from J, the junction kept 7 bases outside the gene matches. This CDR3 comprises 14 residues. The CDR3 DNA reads TGTGCTAGTGGAGACCGGGACAGGGAAAATGAGCAGTTCTTC. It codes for CASGDRDRENEQFF. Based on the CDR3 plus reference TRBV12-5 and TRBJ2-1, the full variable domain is DARVTQTPRHKVTEMGQEVTMRCQPILGHNTVFWYRQTMMQGLELLAYFRNRAPLDDSGMPKDRFSAEMPDATLATLKIQPSEPRDSAVYFCASGDRDRENEQFFGPGTRLTVL.

CDR3: CASTPPGGRIDTQYF. In DNA form, the CDR3 reads TGCGCCAGCACACCTCCCGGGGGGCGCATAGATACGCAGTATTTT. The V gene is TRBV5-1, the J gene TRBJ2-3; a weak D match, TRBD2 (7 bases). This CDR3 is 15 amino acids long. The V end was cut by 6 bases, the J end by 5 bases, with 19 bases between. Germline loops: CDR1 SGHRS, CDR2 YFSETQ.